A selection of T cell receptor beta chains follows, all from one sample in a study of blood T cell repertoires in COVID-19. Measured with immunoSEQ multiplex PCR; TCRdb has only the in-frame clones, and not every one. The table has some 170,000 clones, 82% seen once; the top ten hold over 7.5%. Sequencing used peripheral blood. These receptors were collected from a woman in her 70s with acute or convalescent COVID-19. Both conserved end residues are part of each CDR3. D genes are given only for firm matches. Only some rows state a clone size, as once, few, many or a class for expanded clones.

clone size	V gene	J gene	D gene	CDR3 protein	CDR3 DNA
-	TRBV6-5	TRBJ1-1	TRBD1	CASSYRPGTGNTEAFF	TGTGCCAGCAGTTACCGTCCCGGGACAGGTAACACTGAAGCTTTCTTT
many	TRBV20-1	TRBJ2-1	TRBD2	CSASRAGGVNEQFF	TGCAGTGCTAGTAGGGCGGGGGGGGTCAATGAGCAGTTCTTC
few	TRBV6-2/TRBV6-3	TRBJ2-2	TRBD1	CASSPQGAFGELFF	TGTGCCAGCAGTCCACAGGGGGCGTTCGGGGAGCTGTTTTTT
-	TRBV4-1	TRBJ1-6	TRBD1	CASSQSGQQGYSPLHF	TGCGCCAGCAGCCAGTCGGGACAGCAAGGATATTCACCCCTCCACTTT
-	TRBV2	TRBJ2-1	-	CASSRLRNEQFF	TGTGCCAGCAGCCGACTTAGGAATGAGCAGTTCTTC
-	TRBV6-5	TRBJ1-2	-	CASTEGENYGYTF	TGTGCCAGCACGGAGGGTGAAAACTATGGCTACACCTTC
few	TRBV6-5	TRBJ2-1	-	CASSYSSVANEQFF	TGTGCCAGCAGTTACTCGTCAGTCGCCAATGAGCAGTTCTTC
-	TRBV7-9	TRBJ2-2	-	CASSFPGGRRTGELFF	TGTGCCAGCAGCTTCCCCGGGGGGCGTAGAACCGGGGAGCTGTTTTTT
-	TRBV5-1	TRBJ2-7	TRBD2	CASSSGLAYEQYF	TGCGCCAGCAGCTCGGGACTAGCATACGAGCAGTACTTC
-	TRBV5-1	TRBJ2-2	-	CASSLSTSRNTGELFF	TGCGCCAGCAGCTTGTCCACTAGCCGAAACACCGGGGAGCTGTTTTTT
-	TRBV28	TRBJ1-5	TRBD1	CASRLQGARQPQHF	TGTGCCAGCAGACTCCAGGGGGCCCGGCAGCCCCAGCATTTT
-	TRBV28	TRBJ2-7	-	CASSFDRFLYEQYF	TGTGCCAGCAGCTTCGACAGGTTTTTGTACGAGCAGTACTTC
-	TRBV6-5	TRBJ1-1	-	CASSYGRVNTEAFF	TGTGCCAGCAGTTACGGGCGGGTGAACACTGAAGCTTTCTTT
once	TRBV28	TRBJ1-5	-	CASSFELNQPQHF	TGTGCCAGCAGTTTTGAACTAAATCAGCCCCAGCATTTT
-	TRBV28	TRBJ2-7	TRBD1	CASSLTTGRYEQYF	TGTGCCAGCAGCCTGACGACAGGGCGGTACGAGCAGTACTTC
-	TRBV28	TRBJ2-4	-	CASLSREVGLNIQYF	TGTGCCAGCTTATCCCGCGAAGTTGGTCTAAACATTCAGTACTTC
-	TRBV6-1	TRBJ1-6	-	CASSEILGSPLHF	TGTGCCAGCAGTGAAATCCTTGGCTCACCCCTCCACTTT
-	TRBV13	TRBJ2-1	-	CASSFEVMQSEQFF	TGTGCCAGCAGCTTCGAGGTGATGCAGAGTGAGCAGTTCTTC
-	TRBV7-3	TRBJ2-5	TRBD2	CASSLTGAGGAETQYF	TGTGCCAGCAGCTTAACAGGCGCGGGGGGTGCGGAGACCCAGTACTTC
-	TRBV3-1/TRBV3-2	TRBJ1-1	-	CASSLGVNANTEAFF	TGTGCCAGCAGCCTCGGGGTGAACGCGAACACTGAAGCTTTCTTT
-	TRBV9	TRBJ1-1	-	CASSPEVGSSTEAFF	TGTGCCAGCAGCCCCGAAGTCGGGTCGAGCACTGAAGCTTTCTTT
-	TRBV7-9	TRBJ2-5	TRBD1	CASSSGQGGETQYF	TGTGCCAGCAGTTCGGGACAGGGGGGAGAGACCCAGTACTTC
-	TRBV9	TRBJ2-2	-	CASSPSGQNTGELFF	TGTGCCAGCAGCCCCTCGGGTCAGAACACCGGGGAGCTGTTTTTT
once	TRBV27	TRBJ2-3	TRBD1	CASSPGTGIADTQYF	TGTGCCAGCAGTCCTGGGACAGGGATCGCAGATACGCAGTATTTT
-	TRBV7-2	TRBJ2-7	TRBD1	CASSGPGQGSYEQYF	TGTGCCAGCAGCGGCCCGGGACAGGGGTCCTACGAGCAGTACTTC
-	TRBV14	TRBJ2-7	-	CASSQERAVPYEQYF	TGTGCCAGCAGCCAAGAGAGGGCAGTCCCCTACGAGCAGTACTTC
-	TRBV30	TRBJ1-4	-	CAWSPLGKGYEKLFF	TGTGCCTGGAGTCCCCTCGGGAAGGGATATGAAAAACTGTTTTTT
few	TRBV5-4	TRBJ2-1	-	CASSTAPNDNEQFF	TGTGCCAGCAGCACCGCCCCTAATGACAATGAGCAGTTCTTC
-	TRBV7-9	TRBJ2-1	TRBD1	CASSFGTGDEQFF	TGTGCCAGCAGCTTCGGGACAGGGGATGAGCAGTTCTTC
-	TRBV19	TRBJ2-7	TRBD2	CASSLTIAGEKQYF	TGTGCCAGTAGTCTCACTATAGCGGGAGAAAAGCAGTACTTC
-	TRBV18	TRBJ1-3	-	CASSPTGYYSGNTIYF	TGTGCCAGCTCACCTACAGGGTATTACTCTGGAAACACCATATATTTT
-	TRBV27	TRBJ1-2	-	CASSLKEGAGFYGYTF	TGTGCCAGCAGTTTAAAGGAGGGAGCCGGCTTCTATGGCTACACCTTC
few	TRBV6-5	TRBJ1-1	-	CASLWQGGTEAFF	TGTGCCAGCCTATGGCAGGGAGGGACTGAAGCTTTCTTT
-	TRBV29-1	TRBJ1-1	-	CSVGGGLGGSTEAFF	TGCAGCGTTGGTGGGGGTTTGGGGGGTTCAACTGAAGCTTTCTTT
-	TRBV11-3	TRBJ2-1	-	CASSLAGKAEEQFF	TGTGCCAGCAGCTTAGCCGGGAAAGCTGAAGAGCAGTTCTTC
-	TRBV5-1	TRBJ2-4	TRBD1	CASRAGTEGVGAKNIQYF	TGCGCCAGCAGGGCCGGGACAGAAGGCGTCGGTGCCAAAAACATTCAGTACTTC